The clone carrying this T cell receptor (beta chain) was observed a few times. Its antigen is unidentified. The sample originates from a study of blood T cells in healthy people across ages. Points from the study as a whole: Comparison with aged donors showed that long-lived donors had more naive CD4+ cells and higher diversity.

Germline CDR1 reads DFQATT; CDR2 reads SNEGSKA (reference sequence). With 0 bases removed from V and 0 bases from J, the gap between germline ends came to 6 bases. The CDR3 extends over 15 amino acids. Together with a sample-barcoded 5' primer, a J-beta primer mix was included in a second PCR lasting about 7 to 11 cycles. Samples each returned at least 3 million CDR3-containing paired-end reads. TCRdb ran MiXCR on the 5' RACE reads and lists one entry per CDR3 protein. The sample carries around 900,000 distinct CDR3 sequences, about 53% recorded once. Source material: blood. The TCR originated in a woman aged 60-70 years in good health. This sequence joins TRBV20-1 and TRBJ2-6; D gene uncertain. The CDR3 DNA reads TGCAGTGCTAGAGATCTCAGCTCTGGGGCCAACGTCCTGACTTTC. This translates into CSARDLSSGANVLTF.